Each of the 20 T cell receptor beta chains below was sequenced from the same sample in a study of OX40 agonist ivuxolimab in advanced cancers. Sequenced by immunoSEQ multiplex PCR; TCRdb stores in-frame clones only, minus some. The sample lists more than 80,000 clones; approximately 88% were seen once. Specimen: CD4+ or CD8+ T cells sorted from blood, collected in a trial of the OX40 agonist ivuxolimab. These receptors all come from an adult with an advanced solid tumor such as melanoma, head and neck, liver or kidney cancer.

The rearrangement uses TRBV4-2 and TRBJ2-1; D remains ambiguous. The germline V gene has CDR1 LGHNA and CDR2 YNFKEQ. This CDR3 contains 13 residues. V shed 5 bases and J shed 7 bases, with 12 bases lying between them. The CDR3 DNA reads as TGTGCCAGCAGCTTGGTTCTCGGGAATGAGCAGTTCTTC. Translation: CASSLVLGNEQFF.

This clone was found a few times. This sequence joins TRBV6-6 and TRBJ1-1, with D tentatively TRBD1 (6 bases). The CDR3 sequence is 15 residues long. Germline CDR1 and CDR2: MNHNY and SVGAGI (reference sequence). V lost 2 bases and J lost 0, with 10 bases in between. CDR3 nucleotide sequence: TGTGCCAGCAGTTACAATGGGGGGCTGAACACTGAAGCTTTCTTT. It is translated as CASSYNGGLNTEAFF.

The CDR3 sequence: CASRSWTSGETDTQYF. CDR3 in DNA: TGTGCCAGCCGCTCCTGGACTAGCGGGGAGACAGATACGCAGTATTTT. The J gene is TRBJ2-3, the V gene TRBV27; TRBD2 matches 12 bases. V was pared by 8 bases and J by 3 bases, with 9 bases of the junction left unmatched. CDR3 length: 16 residues. Germline V lookup: CDR1 MNHEY, CDR2 SMNVEV (reference sequence).

This chain connects TRBV27 to TRBJ2-5, with TRBD1 matching over 8 bases. The DNA matches TRBJ2-7 better at its end, which makes the J call doubtful. This CDR3 contains 15 residues. CDR1 and CDR2 (germline): MNHEY, SMNVEV (reference sequence). The DNA of the CDR3 is TGTGCCAGCAGTTTAGAAATCGACAGGGGCTACGAGCAGTACTTC. Its translation: CASSLEIDRGYEQYF.

This chain links TRBV13 with TRBJ2-2; D uncertain. The ends were cut back, 3 bases at V and 0 bases at J, with 14 bases in the middle. Germline V lookup: CDR1 PRHDT, CDR2 FYEKMQ (reference sequence). There are 17 residues in the CDR3. This chain's CDR3 is CASSFSRLKPNTGELFF. Here the CDR3 DNA reads TGTGCCAGCAGCTTCTCACGACTGAAACCGAACACCGGGGAGCTGTTTTTT.

For this clone: Germline is not matched at one junction end, which may reflect a read error. The J gene is TRBJ2-3, the V gene TRBV27; maybe TRBD1 (6 bases). This CDR3 comprises 14 residues. CDR1 MNHEY and CDR2 SMNVEV come from the germline V gene (reference sequence). Written as DNA, the CDR3 is TGTGCCAGCAGTTTTAGGGGGAACACAGATGCGCAGTATTTT. Amino acid sequence: CASSFRGNTDAQYF.

This clone was picked up one time. This rearrangement joins TRBV5-4 to TRBJ2-7; D is possibly TRBD2 (6 bases). This CDR3 is built from 14 residues. Germline CDR1 reads SGHNT; CDR2 reads YYREEE (reference sequence). V was trimmed by 3 bases and J by 2 bases, leaving 12 bases between them. CDR3 in amino acids: CASSSSGSTYEQYF. The CDR3 DNA reads as TGTGCCAGCAGCTCGAGCGGGTCCACCTACGAGCAGTACTTC.

V usage is TRBV5-1 and J usage is TRBJ2-7; D perhaps matches TRBD2 (5 bases). The V and J ends lost 6 bases and 3 bases respectively, with 28 bases between them. CDR1 is SGHRS and CDR2 is YFSETQ in the germline V gene. This CDR3 comprises 18 residues. CDR3 sequence (DNA): TGCGCCAGCACCCCTTCCGATCCGGGAAAGAAGAACAGCTACGAGCAGTACTTC. Protein: CASTPSDPGKKNSYEQYF.

The gene calls are TRBV5-4 and TRBJ2-1; the D gene is possibly TRBD1 (6 bases). The germline V gene encodes CDR1 SGHNT and CDR2 YYREEE (reference sequence). V gave up 1 base and J gave up 8 bases, with 10 bases separating them. There are 13 residues in the CDR3. The DNA of the CDR3 is TGTGCCAGCAGCTTGACAGGGCACTATGAGCAGTTCTTC. Translated, it gives CASSLTGHYEQFF.

This clone was detected only once. The chain has TRBV6-1 and TRBJ2-1; TRBD2 is a possible D gene (5 bases). Germline-derived CDR1 and CDR2 are MNHNS and SASEGT. Trimming took 6 bases from V and 6 from J, leaving 6 bases between them. The CDR3 loop spans 11 amino acids. The CDR3, as DNA: TGTGCCAGCAGGGGGAGCAATGAGCAGTTCTTC. It encodes CASRGSNEQFF.

The V call is TRBV7-9, the J call TRBJ1-3; D gene unclear. The CDR3 spans 14 residues. Deletions cut 11 bases from V and 2 bases from J, with 16 bases between. Germline values: CDR1 SEHNR, CDR2 FQNEAQ (reference sequence). The CDR3 DNA reads as TGTGCCGCCACGACGTGGGGTGCTGGAAACACCATATATTTT. Its protein is CAATTWGAGNTIYF.

The chain carries TRBV14 and TRBJ2-7; no reliable D call. CDR3 length: 15 residues. CDR1 SGHDN and CDR2 FVKESK come from the germline V gene. The V end was cut by 3 bases, the J end by 6 bases, with 18 bases between. This chain's CDR3 is CASSQGPRRFGEQYF. The DNA for the CDR3 is TGTGCCAGCAGCCAGGGCCCGAGAAGGTTCGGCGAGCAGTACTTC.

The chain has TRBV28 and TRBJ1-2, with TRBD1 matching 10 bases. Germline loops: CDR1 MDHEN, CDR2 SYDVKM. The length of the CDR3 is 14 residues. With 6 bases clipped from V and 8 bases from J, the junction kept 9 bases outside the gene matches. CDR3 DNA: TGTGCCAGCAGCTTGTTCCGGGACAGGGGCGGCTACACCTTC. Translated: CASSLFRDRGGYTF.

This clone showed up just once. The chain has TRBV6-5 and TRBJ1-2; D remains unclear. Deletions cut 0 bases from V and 4 bases from J, with 12 bases between. The CDR3 has 15 residues. Looked up from germline, CDR1 is MNHEY and CDR2 is SVGAGI. CDR3 nucleotides: TGTGCCAGCAGTTACTCGAGTCTTGGGGTCTATGGCTACACCTTC. Residues: CASSYSSLGVYGYTF.

The chain joins TRBV5-1 to TRBJ2-3; unclear D gene. V lost 1 base and J 5 bases, leaving 8 bases between the germline ends. Germline assignment: CDR1 SGHRS and CDR2 YFSETQ. This CDR3 contains 13 residues. As DNA, the CDR3 is TGCGCCAGCAGCTTGACAGTAGGAGATACGCAGTATTTT. Translated, it gives CASSLTVGDTQYF.

This clone was found once. The rearrangement joins TRBV6-5 to TRBJ1-2; D gene unclear. Germline-derived CDR1 and CDR2 are MNHEY and SVGAGI. There are 13 residues in the CDR3. V was cut by 2 bases and J by 7 bases, with 11 bases left in between. The CDR3 loop reads CASSYTLATGYTF. The CDR3, as DNA: TGTGCCAGCAGTTACACTTTGGCAACTGGCTACACCTTC.

The CDR3, as DNA: TGTGCCACCAGCAGAGAGGATGGACTAGCCAAAAACATTCAGTACTTC. As protein: CATSREDGLAKNIQYF. The rearrangement joins TRBV15 to TRBJ2-4; tentative D call: TRBD2 (5 bases). CDR1 is LNHNV and CDR2 is YYDKDF in the germline V gene (reference sequence). CDR3 length: 16 residues. The ends were cut back, 0 bases at V and 0 bases at J, with 9 bases in the middle. Supplemented by reference TRBV15 and TRBJ2-4, the full variable domain reads DAMVIQNPRYQVTQFGKPVTLSCSQTLNHNVMYWYQQKSSQAPKLLFHYYDKDFNNEADTPDNFQSRRPNTSFCFLDIRSPGLGDTAMYLCATSREDGLAKNIQYFGAGTRLSVL.

In DNA, the CDR3 is TGTGCCAGCTCACGAGTCGGGGAAGATACGCAGTATTTT. It specifies CASSRVGEDTQYF. J is TRBJ2-3 and V is TRBV18, with D maybe TRBD2 (5 bases). The length of the CDR3 is 13 residues. The germline V gene encodes CDR1 KGHSH and CDR2 LQKENI. V gave up 4 bases and J gave up 5 bases, with 10 bases separating them.

Points on this clone: No DNA is shown, since the ends of the CDR3 on it are uncertain; the CDR3 is the one TCRdb lists. The chain combines TRBV27 with TRBJ1-2; the table's TRBD1 call for D was not verified on the DNA. CDR1 and CDR2 from the germline V gene are MNHEY and SMNVEV (reference sequence). The CDR3 region is 16 residues in length, termini included. CDR3 loop: CASSFGPGRTNYGYTF.

This clone has just a few counts. The chain joins TRBV6-1 to TRBJ1-5; D is uncertain. Germline CDR1 is MNHNS and CDR2 is SASEGT. This CDR3 is 12 amino acids long. Trimming took off 8 bases at V and 4 bases at J, with 9 bases between the two ends. CDR3 region: CASRLPNQPQHF. In DNA, the CDR3 is TGTGCCAGCCGATTACCAAATCAGCCCCAGCATTTT.